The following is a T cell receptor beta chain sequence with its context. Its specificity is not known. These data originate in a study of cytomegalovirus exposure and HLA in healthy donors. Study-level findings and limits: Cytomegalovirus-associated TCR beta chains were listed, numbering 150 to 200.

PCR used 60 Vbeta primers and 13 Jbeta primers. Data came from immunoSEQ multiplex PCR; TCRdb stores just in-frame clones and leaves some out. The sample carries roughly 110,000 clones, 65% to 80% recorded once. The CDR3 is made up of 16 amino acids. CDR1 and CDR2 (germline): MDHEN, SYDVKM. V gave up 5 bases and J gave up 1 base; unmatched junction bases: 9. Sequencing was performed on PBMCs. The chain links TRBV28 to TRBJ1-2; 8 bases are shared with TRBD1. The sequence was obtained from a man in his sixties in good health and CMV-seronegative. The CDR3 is CASSENRGKGNYGYTF. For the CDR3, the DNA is TGTGCCAGCAGTGAAAACAGGGGGAAGGGTAACTATGGCTACACCTTC.